This TCR beta chain is from a study of T cells in Graves' hyperthyroidism and ophthalmopathy (dated by TCRdb to about 2019). Study-level background: Peripheral blood was collected at initial diagnosis, before any treatment. To identify distinguishing TCR V-J signatures, a discovery cohort of 90 to 100 patients was used, comprising 43 with Graves' ophthalmopathy and around 57 with stable Graves' hyperthyroidism. Thyroid tissue and blood T-cell repertoires from several Graves' hyperthyroidism patients were also compared in the study. Following sampling, methimazole starting at 30 mg daily was given to hyperthyroidism patients, and high-dose intravenous methylprednisolone was given to ophthalmopathy patients. The paper describes TCR Vbeta CDR3 sequencing of about 140 peripheral blood samples, made up of 43 ophthalmopathy patients, more than 70 hyperthyroidism patients and some 17 progressor patients. The roughly 91 discovery patients were randomly divided into training and test sets at a 7:3 ratio. Prospective prediction of ophthalmopathy was tested in an independent validation cohort consisting of 18 hyperthyroidism patients and around 16 patients who later progressed to ophthalmopathy.

TCR beta CDR3 regions were amplified from RNA transcripts. The TCR CDR3 was subjected to a first round of RT-PCR using the HTBI primer set and the Qiagen OneStep RT-PCR kit. The libraries were constructed in a second round of multiplex PCR and then size-selected and purified. Paired-end sequencing of the libraries was performed with 100 bp reads on an Illumina HiSeq2000. The authors' analysis ran thus. SOAPnuke was used to process the raw data, throwing out any read that contained adapters or uncalled bases, had a mean Phred below 15, or lacked an exact constant-primer or identifier match. COPE v1.2.5 was used to merge the high-quality paired reads, and each unique nucleotide sequence was defined as a clonotype. MiTCR v1.1 was used to align the clonotypes against IMGT TRBV, TRBD and TRBJ reference segments. The analysis included only V-J combinations with a frequency above 0.0001, which together covered roughly 99% of the repertoires. A TCS score was defined as the ratio of F50 (clonal expansion) to E x V (chaos), with BLOSUM62-based TCRdist applied between CDR3 peptides within each V-J. Welch's t-statistics and random forest reduced roughly 540 V-J features to about 12, which were used in a naive Bayes classifier (R e1071). TCRdb trimmed the raw reads at Q25, called clones with MiXCR and kept productive beta chains. Each record represents a unique CDR3 protein, reported with the most common genes and DNA among its rows. V and J calls and clone size were set by TCRdb, not the authors. This sample has 300,000 to 500,000 distinct CDR3 sequences in its table, and around 14% of those were observed once. 30% to 35% of the sample comes from the top ten.

The CDR3 measures 15 amino acids from cysteine to phenylalanine. The read is trimmed to its CDR3 DNA, 45 bases read in frame from base 1. V and J lose 4 bases and 1 base, and a span of 12 bases separates them. This clonotype was detected ten times or more. Its antigen is currently not known. No base-level quality is on record; no much larger clone is a single base apart. Stable Graves' hyperthyroidism was defined as no progression to ophthalmopathy during 18 months of follow-up. Hyperthyroidism patients were aged 18 to 65 years and newly diagnosed, with disease duration of less than 2 months. The study excluded patients with uncontrolled infections, other autoimmune diseases, pregnancy or lactation. Clinical symptoms, serum thyroxine and TRAb, thyroid ultrasound, and orbital computed tomography formed the basis for the diagnoses. Ficoll-Paque density gradient centrifugation was used to isolate PBMCs from 9.5 to 10 ml of fresh peripheral blood. Trizol reagent was used to extract total RNA, and RNA quality was then checked on an Agilent 2100 Bioanalyzer.

Paper-wide results and their limitations: In validation, the model predicted progression to ophthalmopathy with approximately 71% sensitivity and around 72% specificity, a median of roughly seven months before onset. No statistical method was used to fix the sample size in advance, and group allocation was not hidden from the investigators. Most expanded thyroid clonotypes (frequency above 0.001) were also found in blood, which suggests that blood repertoires may mirror thyroid immune responses. Ophthalmopathy was separated from stable hyperthyroidism by a 13 V-J signature model, with just over 85% sensitivity and around 81% specificity obtained in cross-validation and 80%/75% obtained in testing.

The sequencing sample was made of blood. This clonotype was sampled from a woman in her thirties with Graves' hyperthyroidism. The V and J segments used are TRBV12-3 or TRBV12-4 and TRBJ2-3; no D gene is confidently identified. CDR3 region: CASSWAPFGTDTQYF. The nucleotide sequence is given as TGTGCCAGCAGTTGGGCCCCCTTCGGCACAGATACGCAGTATTTT.